Presented here are 9 T cell receptor beta chains from one specimen sequenced in a study of blood T cell repertoires in COVID-19. Profiled with immunoSEQ multiplex PCR; TCRdb holds only in-frame clones, not every one. The repertoire includes 85,000 to 100,000 clones, around 88% of them detected once, and roughly 2.1% sits in the top ten. The sequenced material came from peripheral blood. The receptors derive from a man in his fifties or sixties with COVID-19, enrolled during active disease.

The chain combines TRBV9 with TRBJ2-3; D may be TRBD1 (6 bases). This CDR3 spans 14 amino acids. Germline CDR1 reads SGDLS; CDR2 reads YYNGEE. Trimming stripped 2 bases from V and 4 bases from J, with 11 bases between. Here the CDR3 reads CASSVEWGPDTQYF. CDR3 DNA: TGTGCCAGCAGCGTCGAGTGGGGGCCAGATACGCAGTATTTT.

The chain couples TRBV7-8 to TRBJ2-1; TRBD1 is a possible D gene (6 bases). The CDR3 covers 18 residues. The V gene lost 1 base and the J gene lost 0 bases, with 16 bases spanning the gap. Germline V gene sequence: CDR1 SGHVS, CDR2 FQNEAQ. In DNA form, the CDR3 reads TGTGCCAGCAGCTTAGTGCCGGGACACAAGAGCTCCTACAATGAGCAGTTCTTC. Its protein product is CASSLVPGHKSSYNEQFF.

This clone was detected only a few times. V usage is TRBV10-1 and J usage is TRBJ2-1, with 8 bases fitting TRBD2. CDR1 and CDR2 from the germline V gene are WNHNN and SYGVQD (reference sequence). The V and J ends lost 6 bases and 9 bases, in that order; junction bases with no gene match: 7. The CDR3 extends over 13 amino acids. The CDR3 DNA reads as TGCGCCAGCAGATCATTTAGCGGGGTTGAGCAGTTCTTC. As protein: CASRSFSGVEQFF.

The chain is built from TRBV30 and TRBJ2-1; tentative D call: TRBD2 (5 bases). Between the trimmed V and J ends, which lost 4 bases and 0 bases, there was a span of 10 bases. This CDR3 contains 14 residues. Germline V gives CDR1 GTSNPN, CDR2 SVGIG (reference sequence). CDR3 nucleotides: TGTGCCTGGATTCGGGGAAGCTCCTACAATGAGCAGTTCTTC. Protein sequence: CAWIRGSSYNEQFF.

This chain connects TRBV9 to TRBJ2-1; 8 bases match TRBD2. Germline CDR1 reads SGDLS; CDR2 reads YYNGEE. The CDR3 totals 15 residues. Germline trimming cut 2 bases from V and 6 bases from J; bases unmatched to any gene: 7. CDR3 sequence: CASSVTGLDFNEQFF. The DNA of the CDR3 is TGTGCCAGCAGCGTGACGGGACTAGATTTCAATGAGCAGTTCTTC.

CDR3 DNA sequence: TGTGCCAGCAGCTTAGGAGGGGACTATATCACAGATACGCAGTATTTT. Its translation is CASSLGGDYITDTQYF. V is TRBV7-2 and J is TRBJ2-3; 7 bases match TRBD2. The junction had 6 bases not matched to a gene; V was cut back by 1 base and J by 2 bases. Germline loops: CDR1 SGHTA, CDR2 FQGNSA. The CDR3 contains 16 residues.

The chain is built from TRBV6-5 and TRBJ1-2, with D uncertain. The CDR3 totals 12 residues. Germline V lookup: CDR1 MNHEY, CDR2 SVGAGI. V was shortened by 7 bases and J by 8 bases, with 14 bases between the two germline ends. CDR3 protein: CASTSTSFGYTF. The CDR3 DNA sequence: TGTGCCAGCACCTCAACATCTTTCGGCTACACCTTC.

J is TRBJ1-5 and V is TRBV4-3; D remains ambiguous. The CDR3 spans 13 residues. CDR1 LGHNA and CDR2 YSLEER come from the germline V gene. Trimming took 1 base from V and 9 from J, leaving 10 bases between them. The CDR3 is CASSQGLGSPQHF. CDR3 DNA sequence: TGCGCCAGCAGCCAAGGTCTCGGTTCGCCCCAGCATTTT.

The chain joins TRBV19 to TRBJ1-1, with D unresolved. CDR3 length equals 12 residues. Germline CDR1 is LNHDA and CDR2 is SQIVND (reference sequence). The ends were cut back, 4 bases at V and 1 base at J, with 4 bases in the middle. The chain's CDR3 is CASSNRNTEAFF. DNA of the CDR3: TGTGCCAGTAGTAATCGGAACACTGAAGCTTTCTTT.